The source of this TCR beta chain is a study of human T cells and chemical hapten exposure. At the level of the study: Alopecia areata, totalis and universalis patients, mostly female, were included.

Study-wide findings and caveats: With regard to DPC sensitization, TCRs above 1 in 1000 frequency did not change.

CDR1 is LGHNA and CDR2 is YSLEER in the germline V gene. The V gene lost 0 bases and the J gene lost 2 bases, with 11 bases spanning the gap. CDR3 length: 15 residues. The library put unique molecular identifiers onto individual cDNA molecules. TCRdb used MiXCR to reprocess the RACE reads, holding one entry per CDR3 protein. In the table there are tens of thousands of distinct CDR3 sequences, around 10% of which are singletons. Time point in this sample: pre-sensitization, week 0. Treatment in this sample: therapeutic diphenylcyclopropenone sensitization with weekly scalp DPC. The sample holds a few counts of this clonotype. Its antigen remains unidentified.

The rearrangement links TRBV4-3 to TRBJ2-7, with D perhaps TRBD1 (6 bases). The source was whole blood, collected in connection with sensitization to the hapten diphenylcyclopropenone (DPC). This TCR was recovered from a middle-aged woman with alopecia areata. Some clones in this sample may be carry-over from other donors' samples. CDR3 amino acids: CASSQETGTPYEQYF. DNA of the CDR3: TGCGCCAGCAGCCAAGAGACAGGAACTCCCTACGAGCAGTACTTC.